This entry describes one T cell receptor beta chain. Its target is unknown. Regarding time point: week 47, end of study. Doses of 300 ug of mutant IDH1 20-mer peptide were given with topical imiquimod. The sample comes from a study of a mutant IDH1 vaccine in newly diagnosed glioma. The wider study: Vaccination followed radiotherapy alone by 4-6 weeks, or accompanied temozolomide cycles. The treated population exhibited a male proportion of about 60%, a female proportion of about 38%, and a mean age of around 40 years.

V dropped 4 bases and J dropped 0; count of bases not matched to a gene: 12. The CDR3 is 17 amino acids. Germline V gene data show CDR1 as MGHDK and CDR2 as SYGVNS. Sequencing was performed with immunoSEQ multiplex PCR; in TCRdb, only in-frame clones are kept and a portion is missing. The table lists more than 35,000 clones, around 75% of them singletons. Study-wide results and limits: Researchers report vaccine-induced immune responses in about 93% of patients.

The receptor comes from a man aged 35 to 55 with glioma. This chain connects TRBV25-1 to TRBJ2-7; 7 bases line up with TRBD2. Here the sequenced sample was PBMCs, taken from a glioma patient whose treatment included an IDH1 peptide vaccine. The chain's CDR3 is CASSGAFPGRDSYEQYF. As DNA, the CDR3 is TGTGCCAGCAGTGGAGCCTTCCCGGGGAGGGACTCCTACGAGCAGTACTTC.